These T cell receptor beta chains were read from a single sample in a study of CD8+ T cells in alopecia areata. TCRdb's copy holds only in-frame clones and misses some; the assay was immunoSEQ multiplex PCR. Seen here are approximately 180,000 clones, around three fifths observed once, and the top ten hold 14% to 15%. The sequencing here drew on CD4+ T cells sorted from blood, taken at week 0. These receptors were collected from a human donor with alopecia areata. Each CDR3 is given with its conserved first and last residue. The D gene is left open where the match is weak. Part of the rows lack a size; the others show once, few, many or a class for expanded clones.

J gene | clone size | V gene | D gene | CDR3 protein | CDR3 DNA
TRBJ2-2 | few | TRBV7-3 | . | CASSVTAYTGELFF | TGTGCCAGCAGCGTGACAGCGTACACCGGGGAGCTGTTTTTT
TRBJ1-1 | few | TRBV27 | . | CASSLSSGFGQGEAFF | TGTGCCAGCAGTTTAAGTAGTGGGTTTGGGCAGGGCGAAGCTTTCTTT
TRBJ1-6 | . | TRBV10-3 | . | CAISEAGKVVALHF | TGTGCCATCAGTGAGGCGGGAAAGGTGGTCGCCCTCCACTTT
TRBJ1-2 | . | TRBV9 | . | CASSKANYGYTF | TGTGCCAGCAGCAAAGCTAACTATGGCTACACCTTC
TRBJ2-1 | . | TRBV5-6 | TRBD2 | CASSLTRTSGVYNEQFF | TGTGCCAGCAGCTTGACCAGGACTAGCGGCGTTTACAATGAGCAGTTCTTC
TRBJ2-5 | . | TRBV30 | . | CASRIVGETQYF | TGTGCCTCCCGTATTGTGGGGGAGACCCAGTACTTC
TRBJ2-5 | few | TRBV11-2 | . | CASSPGVDLGTQYF | TGTGCCAGCAGCCCCGGTGTGGACCTAGGGACCCAGTACTTC
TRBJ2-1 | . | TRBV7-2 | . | CASSRWGHVLGEQFF | TGTGCCAGCAGCCGCTGGGGACACGTTTTGGGTGAGCAGTTCTTC
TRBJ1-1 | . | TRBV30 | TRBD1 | CAWRAGGRLGNTEAFF | TGTGCCTGGAGAGCAGGGGGCCGTCTCGGGAACACTGAAGCTTTCTTT
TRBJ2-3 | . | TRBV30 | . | CAWSRSSLTDTQYF | TGTGCCTGGAGTCGTTCTAGCCTAACGGATACGCAGTATTTT
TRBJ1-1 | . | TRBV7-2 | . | CASSLARATPSSAFF | TGTGCCAGCAGCTTGGCCCGGGCCACACCTTCGAGCGCTTTCTTT
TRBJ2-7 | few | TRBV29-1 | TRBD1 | CSVGDRPDLGQYF | TGCAGCGTTGGGGACAGACCGGACCTAGGGCAGTACTTC
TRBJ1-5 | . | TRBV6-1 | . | CASRRQVGGQPQHF | TGTGCCAGCCGCCGACAGGTGGGAGGTCAGCCCCAGCATTTT
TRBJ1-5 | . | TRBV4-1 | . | CASSQDGGAVNQPQHF | TGCGCCAGCAGCCAAGATGGGGGGGCGGTTAATCAGCCCCAGCATTTT
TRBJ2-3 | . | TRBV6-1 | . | CASSEVKRDTQYF | TGTGCCAGCAGTGAGGTAAAGAGAGATACGCAGTATTTT
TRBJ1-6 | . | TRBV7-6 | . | CASSLFPKGQKNSPLHF | TGTGCCAGCAGCTTATTCCCAAAAGGACAAAAGAATTCACCCCTCCACTTT
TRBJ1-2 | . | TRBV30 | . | CAWSELLNYGYTF | TGTGCCTGGAGTGAGCTCCTCAACTATGGCTACACCTTC
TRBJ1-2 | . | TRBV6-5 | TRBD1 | CASSYSRTGGNGYTF | TGTGCCAGCAGTTACTCACGGACAGGGGGAAATGGCTACACCTTC
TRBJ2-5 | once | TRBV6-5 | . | CASTDPGRSETQYF | TGTGCCAGCACCGACCCGGGGAGATCTGAGACCCAGTACTTC
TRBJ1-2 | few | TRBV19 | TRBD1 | CASARDSRYTF | TGTGCCAGCGCCCGGGACAGCCGGTACACCTTC
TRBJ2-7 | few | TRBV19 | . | CASSIAHGAYEQYF | TGTGCCAGTAGTATAGCCCACGGAGCCTACGAGCAGTACTTC
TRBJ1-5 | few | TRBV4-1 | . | CASSAFIRPITNNQPQHF | TGCGCCAGCAGCGCATTTATCCGGCCTATCACAAACAATCAGCCCCAGCATTTT
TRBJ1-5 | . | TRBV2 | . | CASTGRGSNQPQHF | TGTGCCAGCACGGGCAGGGGTAGCAATCAGCCCCAGCATTTT
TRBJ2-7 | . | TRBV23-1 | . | CASSQGAAYEQYF | TGCGCCAGCAGTCAGGGGGCTGCGTACGAGCAGTACTTC
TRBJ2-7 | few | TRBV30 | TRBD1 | CAWDRTGAYEQYF | TGTGCCTGGGACCGGACAGGGGCCTACGAGCAGTACTTC
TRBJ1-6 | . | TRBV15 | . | CATSRAGVTNSPLHF | TGTGCCACCAGCAGAGCAGGGGTCACTAATTCACCCCTCCACTTT
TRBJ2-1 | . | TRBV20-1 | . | CSAYYNEQFF | TGCAGTGCCTACTACAATGAGCAGTTCTTC
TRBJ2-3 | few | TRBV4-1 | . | CASSQDRFQNTQYF | TGCGCCAGCAGCCAAGATCGGTTCCAGAATACGCAGTATTTT
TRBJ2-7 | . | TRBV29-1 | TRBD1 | CSVRTGTGSYEQYF | TGCAGCGTCAGAACCGGGACAGGGTCCTACGAGCAGTACTTC
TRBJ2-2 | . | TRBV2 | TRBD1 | CASSEDRGSAGELFF | TGTGCCAGCAGCGAGGACAGGGGGTCAGCCGGGGAGCTGTTTTTT
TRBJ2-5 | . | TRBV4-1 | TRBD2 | CASSQTGTSGGETQYF | TGCGCCAGCAGCCAAACCGGGACTAGCGGGGGAGAGACCCAGTACTTC
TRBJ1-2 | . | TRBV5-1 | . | CASSAQASYGYTF | TGCGCCAGCAGCGCACAGGCTTCCTATGGCTACACCTTC
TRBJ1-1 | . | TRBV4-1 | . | CASSQELSGFREAFF | TGCGCCAGCAGCCAAGAGTTATCAGGGTTTCGTGAAGCTTTCTTT
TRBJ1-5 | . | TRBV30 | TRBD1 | CAWSVGGNSNQPQHF | TGTGCCTGGAGTGTAGGGGGCAATAGCAATCAGCCCCAGCATTTT
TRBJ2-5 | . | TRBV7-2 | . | CASSLVRQQETQYF | TGTGCCAGCAGCTTAGTACGGCAGCAAGAGACCCAGTACTTC
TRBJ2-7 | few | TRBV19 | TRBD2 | CASRGLAGGTYEQYF | TGTGCCAGTAGAGGACTAGCGGGGGGAACTTACGAGCAGTACTTC
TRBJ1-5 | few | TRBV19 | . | CASSIHKARGNQPQHF | TGTGCCAGTAGTATTCACAAAGCGCGAGGCAATCAGCCCCAGCATTTT
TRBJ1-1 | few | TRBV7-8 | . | CASSPQGANTEAFF | TGTGCCAGCAGCCCCCAAGGAGCGAACACTGAAGCTTTCTTT
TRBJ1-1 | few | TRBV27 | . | CASSLVLNTEAFF | TGTGCCAGCAGTTTGGTGCTGAACACTGAAGCTTTCTTT
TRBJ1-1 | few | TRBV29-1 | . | CSVSLRNRNTEAFF | TGCAGCGTTTCCTTAAGAAACAGGAACACTGAAGCTTTCTTT
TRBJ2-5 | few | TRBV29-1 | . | CSVVQGPQETQYF | TGCAGCGTTGTCCAAGGACCTCAAGAGACCCAGTACTTC
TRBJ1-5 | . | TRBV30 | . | CAWSGQGGNQPQHF | TGTGCCTGGAGTGGGCAGGGAGGCAATCAGCCCCAGCATTTT
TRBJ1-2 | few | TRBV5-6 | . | CASSKDMNYGYTF | TGTGCCAGCAGCAAGGACATGAACTATGGCTACACCTTC